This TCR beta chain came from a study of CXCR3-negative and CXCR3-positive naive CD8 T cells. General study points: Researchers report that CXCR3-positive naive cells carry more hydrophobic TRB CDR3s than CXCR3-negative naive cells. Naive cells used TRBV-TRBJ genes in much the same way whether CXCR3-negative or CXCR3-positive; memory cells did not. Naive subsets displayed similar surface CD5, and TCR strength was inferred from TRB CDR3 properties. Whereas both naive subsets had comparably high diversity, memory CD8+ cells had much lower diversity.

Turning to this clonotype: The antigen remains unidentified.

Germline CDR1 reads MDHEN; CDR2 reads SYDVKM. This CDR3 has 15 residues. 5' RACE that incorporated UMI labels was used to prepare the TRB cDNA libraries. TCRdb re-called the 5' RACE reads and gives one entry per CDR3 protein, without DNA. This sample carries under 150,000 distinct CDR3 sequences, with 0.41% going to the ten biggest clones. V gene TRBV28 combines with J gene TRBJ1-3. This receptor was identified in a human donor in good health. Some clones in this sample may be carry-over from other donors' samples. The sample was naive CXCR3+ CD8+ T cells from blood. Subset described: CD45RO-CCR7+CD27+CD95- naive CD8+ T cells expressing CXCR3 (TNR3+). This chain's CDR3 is CASSFSQGPGNTIYF.